Listed below are T cell receptor beta chains from one sample, sequenced in a study of T cells in Graves' hyperthyroidism and ophthalmopathy. One entry per CDR3 protein results from TCRdb running MiXCR on the multiplex PCR reads. The sample includes 550,000 to 650,000 distinct CDR3 sequences, roughly 14% of them seen just once. The sample was blood. All receptors derive from a woman younger than 45 with Graves' hyperthyroidism that later progressed to Graves' ophthalmopathy. The CDR3 runs from the conserved cysteine through the conserved F or W.

>TRBV6-1
CASRRTSGSVSEQFF
>TRBV2
CASSVWASDEQFF
>TRBV27
CASSAMPGTSVYNEQFF
>TRBV20-1
CSARDQEWGLYGYTF
>TRBV12-3/TRBV12-4
CASSSLGQGGNQPQHF
>TRBV28
CASSSQTDTQYF
>TRBV28
CASSFNRAYTDTQYF
>TRBV11-2
CASSRNPTSRSYNEQFF
>TRBV5-1
CASSSRGGPEQFF
>TRBV7-9
CASSLFGGYEQYF
>TRBV5-1
CASSADGTLPEKLFF
>TRBV7-9
CASSAEGDTQYF
>TRBV3-1
CASSQEAGEAGELFF
>TRBV7-9
CASSFHVGRTLGNEQFF
>TRBV7-7
CASSLIAGPNTGELFF
>TRBV3-1
CASSQTVYGYTF
>TRBV10-3
CATFLADTQYF
>TRBV6-1
CASSISGTRSRNEQFF
>TRBV5-8
CASSFGGYSPLHF
>TRBV5-5
CASVGGLNGYTF
>TRBV7-8
CASSLSLINEQFF
>TRBV20-1
CSASLAGGNTGELFF
>TRBV20-1
CSARDRGLSNQPQHF
>TRBV6-5
CASSYAGDEDQPQHF
>TRBV3-1
CASSSHLRESYEQYF
>TRBV7-3
CASSLNPGGEEYF
>TRBV20-1
CSAVHTAAYEQYF
>TRBV18
CASLTGGEEQYF
>TRBV7-2
CASSLGGGNAYEQYF
>TRBV6-1
CASRADRGHYEQYF
>TRBV19
CASSIAWSGSGKNIQYF
>TRBV6-2/TRBV6-3
CASSASSGPKVNEQFF
>TRBV12-3/TRBV12-4
CASSLDRRSPLHF
>TRBV27
CASSRDGGLYGYTF
>TRBV12-3/TRBV12-4
CASNLSGLPNSPLHF
>TRBV27
CASRWVAGGLDTQYF
>TRBV24-1
CATSDPARGLYEQYF
>TRBV11-3
CASSSSGAYNEQFF
>TRBV6-1
CASRAFDTGELFF
>TRBV11-2
CASSLVPDRGANEKLFF
>TRBV6-1
CASSREGSNQPQHF
>TRBV5-6
CASSLNPGANTEAFF
>TRBV2
CASSNPRTAYNEQFF
>TRBV28
CASSLFVPSQEKLFF
>TRBV13
CASAEAEAFF
>TRBV11-3
CASSLRTSGDYNEQFF
>TRBV30
CAWSYSGNTIYF
>TRBV10-2
CASRRDNEKLFF
>TRBV30
CAWSLRDLYEQYF
>TRBV11-3
CASSLEGGRGYTF